The sequence of this T cell receptor (beta chain) was determined in a study of post-analysis software for immune sequencing data. Study context: Relapsing-remitting, secondary progressive and progressive-relapsing multiple sclerosis were all included among the disease courses.

Comment on this clonotype: Its matching antigen is unknown.

Germline V lookup: CDR1 KGHSH, CDR2 LQKENI. This CDR3 spans 15 amino acids. Trimming took 3 bases from V and 6 from J, leaving 15 bases between them. The library was made from cDNA and included unique molecular identifiers. With about 0.95 to 10 million T cells as the source, a few hundred thousand cDNA molecules resulted. TCRdb reanalysed the PCR reads using MiXCR and keeps one entry per CDR3 protein. This sample has approximately 460,000 distinct CDR3 sequences, with over 35% found just once. General study findings and limits: Those samples that were prepared in the same batch co-clustered strongly by F measure. When patients were compared with controls, about five TRBV segments were more frequent, TRBV5-6, TRBV5-1 and TRBV20-1 among them. Compared with controls, patients showed significantly lower normalized Chao1 diversity.

The receptor's source is a girl between 5 and 17 years old with multiple sclerosis. The V gene is TRBV18, the J gene TRBJ1-5; a weak D match, TRBD1 (5 bases). The sample comprised blood. The CDR3 protein is CASSPSSGARQPQHF. As DNA, the CDR3 is TGTGCCAGCTCACCTTCTAGCGGGGCGCGTCAGCCCCAGCATTTT. The full variable domain, completed using reference TRBV18 and TRBJ1-5, is NAGVMQNPRHLVRRRGQEARLRCSPMKGHSHVYWYRQLPEEGLKFMVYLQKENIIDESGMPKERFSAEFPKEGPSILRIQQVVRGDSAAYFCASSPSSGARQPQHFGDGTRLSIL.